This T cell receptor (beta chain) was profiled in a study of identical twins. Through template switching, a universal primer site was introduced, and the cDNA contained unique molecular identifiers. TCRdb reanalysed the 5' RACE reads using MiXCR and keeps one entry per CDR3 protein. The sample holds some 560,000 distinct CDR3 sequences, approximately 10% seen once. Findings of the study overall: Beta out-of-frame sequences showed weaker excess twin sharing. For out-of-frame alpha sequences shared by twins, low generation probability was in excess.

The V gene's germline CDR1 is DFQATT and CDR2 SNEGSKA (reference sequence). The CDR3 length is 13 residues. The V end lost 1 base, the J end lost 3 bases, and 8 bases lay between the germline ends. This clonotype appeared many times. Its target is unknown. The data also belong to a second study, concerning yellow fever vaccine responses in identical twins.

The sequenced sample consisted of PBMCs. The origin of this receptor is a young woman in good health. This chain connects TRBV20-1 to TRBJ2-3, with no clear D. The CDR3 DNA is TGCAGTGCTAGAGCTCCGGCGACAGATACGCAGTATTTT. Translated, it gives CSARAPATDTQYF.